The T cell receptor (beta chain) described here comes from a study of blood T cell repertoires in COVID-19. About the research overall: Samples taken during acute and convalescent COVID-19 were collected in the United States, Italy and Spain. The analysed material was cDNA or gDNA that came from T cells, B-cell-depleted T cells, or PBMCs.

Original processing notes: Reference gene primer amplification gave estimated nucleated cell counts. Profiled with immunoSEQ multiplex PCR; TCRdb holds only in-frame clones, not every one. The DNA was the basis for D and trimming; V, J and clone size are from that table. The table lists hundreds of thousands of clones, about 88% of them singletons. This clone appeared a single time. The CDR3 extends over 15 amino acids. V shed 1 base and J 5 bases; nucleotides not matched to a gene: 1. CDR1 is SGHTA and CDR2 is FQGNSA in the germline V gene. Sequencing was performed on peripheral blood. The sequence was obtained from a man aged 40-55 years with acute or convalescent COVID-19. The V and J genes are TRBV7-2 and TRBJ1-6, with TRBD1 identical over 8 bases. The CDR3 nucleotides are TGTGCCAGCAGCTTAGGGACAGGGAATAATTCACCCCTCCACTTT. Translating it yields CASSLGTGNNSPLHF. Full variable domain (outside the CDR3, taken from reference TRBV7-2 and TRBJ1-6): GAGVSQSPSNKVTEKGKDVELRCDPISGHTALYWYRQSLGQGLEFLIYFQGNSAPDKSGLPSDRFSAERTGGSVSTLTIQRTQQEDSAVYLCASSLGTGNNSPLHFGNGTRLTVT.